A selection of T cell receptor beta chains follows, all from one sample in a study of metastatic and nonmetastatic thyroid tumors. TCRdb redid the clone calls on the PCR reads using MiXCR. The data show 20,000 to 25,000 clones, roughly a quarter seen once. The sequencing input was tumor tissue. The receptors originated from a male donor with papillary thyroid cancer or a benign thyroid nodule (not recorded which). Some clones in this sample may be carry-over from other donors' samples. The CDR3 runs from the conserved cysteine through the conserved F or W. D genes are given only for firm matches. Part of the rows lack a size; the others show once, few, many or a class for expanded clones.

CDR3	DNA	D	size	V	J
CSGRWTSGRGEQFF	TGCAGTGGAAGATGGACTAGCGGGCGAGGTGAGCAGTTCTTC	TRBD2	many	TRBV20-1	TRBJ2-1
CARAGVTRYF	TGTGCCAGGGCCGGAGTGACCCGGTACTTC	.	.	TRBV2	TRBJ2-5
CSATSSGSLSLSEQYF	TGCAGTGCTACCTCTAGCGGGAGTCTCTCCCTCTCCGAGCAGTACTTC	TRBD2	medium-sized	TRBV20-1	TRBJ2-7
CAWRETGENTIYF	TGTGCCTGGAGAGAGACAGGGGAAAACACCATATATTTT	TRBD1	many	TRBV30	TRBJ1-3
CATSPIAGGGYEQYF	TGTGCCACCAGCCCGATAGCGGGAGGTGGTTACGAGCAGTACTTC	TRBD2	few	TRBV15	TRBJ2-7
CSARDTGTINEKLFF	TGCAGTGCTAGGGACACCGGGACTATTAATGAAAAACTGTTTTTT	.	many	TRBV20-1	TRBJ1-4
CASSPGGAGNYGYTF	TGTGCCAGCAGCCCGGGGGGTGCCGGTAACTATGGCTACACCTTC	.	.	TRBV7-8	TRBJ1-2
CASSSLQRREGEEQFF	TGTGCCAGCAGTTCCCTCCAACGGCGGGAGGGCGAAGAGCAGTTCTTC	TRBD2	many	TRBV7-9	TRBJ2-1
CASSFTRGDRYEQYF	TGTGCCAGCAGCTTCACCAGGGGGGATCGCTACGAGCAGTACTTC	.	medium-sized	TRBV11-2	TRBJ2-7
CASSLRHGVEQYF	TGCGCCAGCAGCTTACGTCATGGAGTCGAGCAGTACTTC	.	.	TRBV5-1	TRBJ2-7
CASSPYQGGWGEKLFF	TGTGCCAGCAGCCCATATCAGGGTGGTTGGGGTGAAAAACTGTTTTTT	.	many	TRBV9	TRBJ1-4
CAWSVTGELFF	TGTGCCTGGAGTGTCACCGGGGAGCTGTTTTTT	.	many	TRBV30	TRBJ2-2